These 2 T cell receptor beta chains originate from one sample sequenced in a study of OX40 agonist ivuxolimab in advanced cancers. Some clones are missing from TCRdb's copy, which holds only in-frame ones; the method was immunoSEQ multiplex PCR. The table has more than 95,000 clones, less than 95% seen once. The material sequenced was CD4+ or CD8+ T cells sorted from blood, taken in a trial of the OX40 agonist ivuxolimab. All receptors derive from an adult with an advanced solid tumor such as melanoma, head and neck, liver or kidney cancer.

The rearrangement uses TRBV5-5 and TRBJ2-7; 7 bases align to TRBD1. Germline trimming cut 0 bases from V and 3 bases from J; bases unmatched to any gene: 6. CDR1 SGHKS and CDR2 YYEKEE come from the germline V gene (reference sequence). The CDR3 extends over 15 amino acids. The CDR3 nucleotides are TGTGCCAGCAGCTTGGCCGGGACAGCCCTCTACGAGCAGTACTTC. The encoded protein is CASSLAGTALYEQYF.

A note on this clone: The same CDR3 also results from other DNA sequences found in this sample. The gene calls are TRBV28 and TRBJ2-6; no firm D call. CDR3 length: 12 amino acids. V was cut by 7 bases and J by 1 base, with 2 bases left in between. CDR1 and CDR2 (germline): MDHEN, SYDVKM. The CDR3 DNA reads TGTGCCAGCATATCTGGGGCCAACGTCCTGACTTTC. This sequence encodes CASISGANVLTF.